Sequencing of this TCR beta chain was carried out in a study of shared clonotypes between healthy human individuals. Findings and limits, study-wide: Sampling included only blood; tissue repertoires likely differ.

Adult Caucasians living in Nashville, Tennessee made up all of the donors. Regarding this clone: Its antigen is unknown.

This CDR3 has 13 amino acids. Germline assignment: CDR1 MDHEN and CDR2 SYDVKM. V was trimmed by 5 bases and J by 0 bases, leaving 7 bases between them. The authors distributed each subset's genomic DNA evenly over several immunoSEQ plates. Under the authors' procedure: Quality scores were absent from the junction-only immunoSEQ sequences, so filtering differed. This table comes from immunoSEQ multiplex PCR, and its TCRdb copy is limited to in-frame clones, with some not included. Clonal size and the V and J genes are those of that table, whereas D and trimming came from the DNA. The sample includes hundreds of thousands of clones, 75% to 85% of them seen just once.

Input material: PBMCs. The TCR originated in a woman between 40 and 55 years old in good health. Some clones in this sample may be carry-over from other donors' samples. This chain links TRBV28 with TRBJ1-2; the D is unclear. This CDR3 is CASSTVANYGYTF. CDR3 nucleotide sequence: TGTGCCAGCAGTACAGTAGCTAACTATGGCTACACCTTC.